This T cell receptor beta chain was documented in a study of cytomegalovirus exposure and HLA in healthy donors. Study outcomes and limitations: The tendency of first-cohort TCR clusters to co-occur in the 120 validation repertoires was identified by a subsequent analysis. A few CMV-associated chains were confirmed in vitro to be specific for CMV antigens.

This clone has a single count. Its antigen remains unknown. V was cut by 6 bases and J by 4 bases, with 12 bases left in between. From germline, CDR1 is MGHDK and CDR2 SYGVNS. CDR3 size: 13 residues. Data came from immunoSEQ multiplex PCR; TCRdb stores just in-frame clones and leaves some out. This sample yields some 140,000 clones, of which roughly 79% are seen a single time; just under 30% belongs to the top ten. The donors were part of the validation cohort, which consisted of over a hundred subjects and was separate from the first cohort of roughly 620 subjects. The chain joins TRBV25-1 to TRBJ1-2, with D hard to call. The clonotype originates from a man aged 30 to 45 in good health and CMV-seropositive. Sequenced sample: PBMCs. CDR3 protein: CASRSEGFYGYTF. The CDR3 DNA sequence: TGTGCCAGCAGGAGTGAGGGATTCTATGGCTACACCTTC.